This T cell receptor (beta chain) was recorded in a study of control samples from healthy donors and cancer patients. Germline CDR1 and CDR2: LGHDT and YNNKEL (reference sequence). The CDR3 is made up of 15 amino acids. V was shortened by 3 bases and J by 3 bases, with 14 bases between the two germline ends. Clones were sequenced by immunoSEQ multiplex PCR, and TCRdb holds only the in-frame ones, with some missing. The sample has some 17,000 clones; 85% to 90% are singletons. The rearrangement joins TRBV3-1 (or the pseudogene TRBV3-2) to TRBJ2-5; D perhaps matches TRBD2 (6 bases). Sequencing was done on a sample of PBMCs. This clonotype was obtained from a man in his sixties with head and neck cancer. The CDR3 nucleotides are TGTGCCAGCAGCCAGTTCGGGACTTTAAAAGAGACCCAGTACTTC. Residues: CASSQFGTLKETQYF.